This paragraph covers one T cell receptor (beta chain) sequence. This entry is derived from a study of blood T cell repertoires in COVID-19. Background on the study: Collection of acute and convalescent COVID-19 samples took place in the United States, Italy and Spain. PBMCs, B-cell-depleted T cells, or T cells provided the cDNA or gDNA that made up the material.

As originally analysed: Amplifying reference gene primers gave estimates of nucleated cell counts. Profiling relied on immunoSEQ multiplex PCR, and the TCRdb table lists in-frame clones only, not all of them. The DNA gave D and trimming, while V, J and clone size come from that table. This table has about 97,000 clones, roughly 79% appearing once. Sequenced material: peripheral blood. The TCR sequence derives from a man aged 70-80 years with acute or convalescent COVID-19.

The CDR3 DNA follows: TGTGCCAGCAGCCAAGATGGGACAGGGGTGTACGAGCAGTACTTC. Translating it yields CASSQDGTGVYEQYF. V and J are TRBV3-1 (or the pseudogene TRBV3-2) and TRBJ2-7, with 10 bases fitting TRBD1. This CDR3 is 15 amino acids long. Germline CDR1 LGHDT, CDR2 YNNKEL (reference sequence). J gave up 4 bases and V 0 bases, and 3 bases lay outside the gene matches.